This T cell receptor (beta chain) was obtained from a study of CD8+ T cells in alopecia areata. Study information: Affected scalp percentage set treated patients' severity scores.

A single count supports this clone. The target antigen is unknown. Whole-study findings and limits: Tofacitinib significantly decreased scalp clonality and expanded CD8+ clones among top 100. Affected scalp, especially in alopecia totalis/universalis, had a higher clonality than normal scalp did.

RNA, once extracted, was reverse transcribed into cDNA for use as the sequencing template. Some clones are missing from TCRdb's copy, which holds only in-frame ones; the method was immunoSEQ multiplex PCR. The table records 150,000 to 200,000 clones, about 55% of them present only once. The treatment denotes: oral pan-JAK inhibitor, 5-10 mg twice daily. The study team obtained lesional scalp punch biopsies and peripheral blood from alopecia areata patients. Between the trimmed V and J ends, which lost 4 bases and 3 bases, there was a span of 15 bases. This CDR3 is built from 15 residues. Germline loops: CDR1 LGHNA, CDR2 YSLEER.

This receptor was identified in a human donor with alopecia areata. The material sequenced was CD8+ T cells sorted from blood, taken at week 24, from a patient treated with tofacitinib. The V and J genes are TRBV4-3 and TRBJ1-1; D perhaps matches TRBD1 (5 bases). The CDR3 DNA is TGCGCCAGCAGCCTGCGGGGTGGAGGGGACACTGAAGCTTTCTTT. Protein product: CASSLRGGGDTEAFF.